What follows are 28 T cell receptor beta chains derived from one specimen sequenced in a study of long-term antiretroviral therapy in people with HIV. Version v3.0 of the immunoSEQ assay ran at survey level. Some clones are missing from TCRdb's copy, which holds only in-frame ones; the method was immunoSEQ multiplex PCR. The table shows roughly 30,000 clones, with roughly 96% occurring only once. Material: unsorted PBMCs, obtained roughly 6 years after starting antiretroviral therapy. These TCRs come from a man younger than 40 with HIV.

The gene calls are TRBV7-9 and TRBJ2-3; possible D gene TRBD2, 5 bases. V was pared by 1 base and J by 4 bases, with 12 bases between. CDR1 and CDR2 (germline): SEHNR, FQNEAQ (reference sequence). CDR3 length: 15 residues. CDR3 protein: CASSLVTPGADTQYF. In DNA, the CDR3 is TGTGCCAGCAGCTTAGTTACTCCCGGGGCAGATACGCAGTATTTT.

The rearrangement joins TRBV29-1 to TRBJ2-1; TRBD2 matches 11 bases. Germline V gene lookup returns CDR1 SQVTM and CDR2 ANQGSEA. V was clipped by 3 bases and J by 9 bases; unmatched bases: 10. The CDR3 is 15 amino acids. CDR3 sequence reads: CSVEELAGGMSEQFF. For the CDR3, the DNA is TGCAGCGTTGAGGAGCTAGCGGGAGGTATGAGTGAGCAGTTCTTC.

V gene TRBV18 combines with J gene TRBJ1-4; no firm D call. The germline V gene encodes CDR1 KGHSH and CDR2 LQKENI. This CDR3 is built from 14 residues. V was clipped by 6 bases and J by 5 bases, with 13 bases between them. CDR3 DNA sequence: TGTGCCAGCTCTCCGCGGACTCAGAATGAAAAACTGTTTTTT. Residues: CASSPRTQNEKLFF.

The chain combines TRBV7-9 with TRBJ2-1; the D is unclear. V was cut by 7 bases and J by 0 bases, with 10 bases left in between. Germline lookup yields CDR1 SEHNR and CDR2 FQNEAQ (reference sequence). The CDR3 has 14 residues. The CDR3 region is CASTTTSSYNEQFF. The DNA for the CDR3 is TGTGCCAGCACCACCACGAGCTCCTACAATGAGCAGTTCTTC.

A single count supports this clone. This sequence joins TRBV6-5 and TRBJ1-5, with D perhaps matching TRBD1 (5 bases). The V and J ends lost 5 bases and 6 bases respectively, with 11 bases between them. The CDR3 totals 13 residues. Germline loops: CDR1 MNHEY, CDR2 SVGAGI. The CDR3 is CASSPGGAQPQHF. In DNA, the CDR3 is TGTGCCAGCAGTCCCGGGGGAGCTCAGCCCCAGCATTTT.

The V call is TRBV5-1, the J call TRBJ1-2, with D perhaps TRBD1 (5 bases). V gave up 4 bases and J gave up 2 bases, with 15 bases separating them. CDR3 length: 15 amino acids. The germline V gene encodes CDR1 SGHRS and CDR2 YFSETQ. DNA of the CDR3: TGCGCCAGCAGCGACGCCGGGACGGAGAACTATGGCTACACCTTC. Encoded protein: CASSDAGTENYGYTF.

The rearrangement links TRBV7-9 to TRBJ1-2, with 10 bases that match TRBD1. The CDR3 has 14 amino acids. Germline loops: CDR1 SEHNR, CDR2 FQNEAQ (reference sequence). V trimming: 5 bases; J trimming: 5 bases; junction bases outside the gene matches: 5. The CDR3 DNA sequence: TGTGCCAGCAGCCCTGGACAGGGGGTATATGGCTACACCTTC. It is translated as CASSPGQGVYGYTF.

CDR3 sequence (DNA): TGTGCCAGCAGCTTAGGGACTAGCGGACAAGAGACCCAGTACTTC. Protein product: CASSLGTSGQETQYF. The rearrangement links TRBV13 to TRBJ2-5; the match to TRBD2 covers 9 bases. With V trimmed by 0 bases and J by 2 bases, 1 base remained unmatched. CDR3 length equals 15 residues. Germline CDR1 and CDR2: PRHDT and FYEKMQ (reference sequence).

The rearrangement links TRBV5-1 to TRBJ1-1, with D uncertain. This CDR3 is built from 13 residues. V shed 0 bases and J shed 0 bases, with 3 bases lying between them. Germline V gene sequence: CDR1 SGHRS, CDR2 YFSETQ. Here the CDR3 reads CASSLALNTEAFF. Written as DNA, the CDR3 is TGCGCCAGCAGCTTGGCCCTGAACACTGAAGCTTTCTTT.

The rearrangement uses TRBV25-1 and TRBJ1-4, with a possible D match to TRBD1 (5 bases). The CDR3 length is 15 residues. Trimming took off 4 bases at V and 0 bases at J, with 9 bases between the two ends. Germline-derived CDR1 and CDR2 are MGHDK and SYGVNS. The chain's CDR3 is CASSGGGATNEKLFF. The CDR3 DNA reads TGTGCCAGCAGTGGTGGGGGAGCAACTAATGAAAAACTGTTTTTT.

This clone was picked up one time. This chain uses TRBV5-4 with TRBJ2-1; maybe TRBD1 (6 bases). The V end was cut by 4 bases, the J end by 0 bases, with 11 bases between. This CDR3 region has 15 residues. Germline CDR1 reads SGHNT; CDR2 reads YYREEE (reference sequence). The DNA of the CDR3 is TGTGCCAGCAGCGAAGGGGGTGGCTCCTACAATGAGCAGTTCTTC. This encodes CASSEGGGSYNEQFF.

The chain couples TRBV7-2 to TRBJ2-7, with TRBD2 identical over 11 bases. CDR1 is SGHTA, CDR2 FQGNSA, per germline. With V trimmed by 5 bases and J by 5 bases, 8 bases remained unmatched. CDR3 length: 15 residues. DNA of the CDR3: TGTGCCAGCAGCCCCCGGGTAGCGGGAGGGAACGAGCAGTACTTC. Translating gives CASSPRVAGGNEQYF. Based on the CDR3 plus reference TRBV7-2 and TRBJ2-7, the full variable domain is GAGVSQSPSNKVTEKGKDVELRCDPISGHTALYWYRQSLGQGLEFLIYFQGNSAPDKSGLPSDRFSAERTGGSVSTLTIQRTQQEDSAVYLCASSPRVAGGNEQYFGPGTRLTVT.

The chain links TRBV9 to TRBJ2-1; D possibly corresponds to TRBD2 (5 bases). Deletions cut 2 bases from V and 7 bases from J, with 7 bases between. This CDR3 contains 12 residues. Per the germline V gene, CDR1 is SGDLS and CDR2 is YYNGEE. The CDR3 loop is CASSVSGNEQFF. The CDR3 DNA reads TGTGCCAGCAGCGTCTCGGGGAATGAGCAGTTCTTC.

The CDR3 coding sequence is TGTGCCAGCATTACCGACAGCGACACTGAAGCTTTCTTT. Amino acids: CASITDSDTEAFF. The rearrangement links TRBV2 to TRBJ1-1; weak D call: TRBD1 (5 bases). CDR1 is SNHLY, CDR2 FYNNEI, per germline. The CDR3 length is 13 residues. Trimming removed 7 bases from V and 3 bases from J, with 12 bases in between.

The chain combines TRBV6-1 with TRBJ2-1, with 11 bases lining up with TRBD1. The length of the CDR3 is 16 residues. Germline lookup yields CDR1 MNHNS and CDR2 SASEGT. J was trimmed by 6 bases and V by 0 bases; bases with no gene match: 4. In nucleotides, the CDR3 is TGTGCCAGCAGTGAAGCAAGTGGGACAGGGGGCAATGAGCAGTTCTTC. Amino acids: CASSEASGTGGNEQFF.

The chain links TRBV30 to TRBJ2-1; D gene ambiguous. CDR3 length equals 11 residues. Germline V lookup: CDR1 GTSNPN, CDR2 SVGIG (reference sequence). Trimming shortened V by 5 bases and J by 8 bases, and 10 bases separated the two germline ends. The CDR3 DNA is TGTGCCTGGCAGCGCGTTGATGAGCAGTTCTTC. This sequence encodes CAWQRVDEQFF.

This chain connects TRBV4-1 to TRBJ1-5, with D unclear. The germline V gene encodes CDR1 MGHRA and CDR2 YSYEKL. V was trimmed by 3 bases and J by 4 bases, leaving 7 bases between them. CDR3 size: 13 residues. DNA for the CDR3: TGCGCCAGCAGCCAGGGCGTAAATCAGCCCCAGCATTTT. It is translated as CASSQGVNQPQHF.

The genes are TRBV4-2 and TRBJ2-2; D remains unclear. The length of the CDR3 is 17 residues. Germline CDR1 reads LGHNA; CDR2 reads YNFKEQ. V gave up 6 bases and J gave up 0 bases, with 17 bases separating them. The CDR3 is CASRLSSGSANTGELFF. CDR3 sequence (DNA): TGTGCCAGCAGGTTATCGTCGGGCAGCGCGAACACCGGGGAGCTGTTTTTT.

This chain uses TRBV2 with TRBJ2-2, with 7 nucleotides matching TRBD2. Germline V gene lookup returns CDR1 SNHLY and CDR2 FYNNEI. This CDR3 spans 16 amino acids. V was pared by 1 base and J by 4 bases, with 6 bases of the junction left unmatched. The CDR3 here is CASSEGQRGSTGELFF. For the CDR3, the DNA is TGTGCCAGCAGTGAAGGTCAGCGGGGCAGCACCGGGGAGCTGTTTTTT.

V usage is TRBV2 and J usage is TRBJ1-6; 7 bases are a match to TRBD1. The CDR3 covers 12 residues. V lost 6 bases and J lost 11; bases outside the gene matches: 4. The germline V gene encodes CDR1 SNHLY and CDR2 FYNNEI. CDR3 loop: CASSDRAPPLHF. CDR3 sequence (DNA): TGTGCCAGCAGCGACAGGGCTCCACCCCTCCACTTT.

The CDR3 DNA sequence: TGTGCCAGCAGCGTAGGGGTGGAGCAGTTCTTC. Amino acids: CASSVGVEQFF. This chain connects TRBV9 to TRBJ2-1; D gene unclear. Germline V gives CDR1 SGDLS, CDR2 YYNGEE. The V end was cut by 0 bases, the J end by 10 bases, with 5 bases between. CDR3 length equals 11 residues.

In its sample, this clone was seen once. The genes are TRBV5-6 and TRBJ1-2; 10 nucleotides line up with TRBD1. This CDR3 has 15 amino acids. CDR1 SGHDT and CDR2 YYEEEE come from the germline V gene. Trimming took 4 bases from V and 8 from J; bases not matched to a gene: 11. CDR3 sequence reads: CASSPGQGIVGGYTF. CDR3 bases: TGTGCCAGCAGCCCGGGACAGGGGATAGTAGGCGGCTACACCTTC. Full variable domain (remainder filled in from reference TRBV5-6 and TRBJ1-2): DAGVTQSPTHLIKTRGQQVTLRCSPKSGHDTVSWYQQALGQGPQFIFQYYEEEERQRGNFPDRFSGHQFPNYSSELNVNALLLGDSALYLCASSPGQGIVGGYTFGSGTRLTVV.

V and J are TRBV19 and TRBJ1-6; D is uncertain. V was clipped by 6 bases and J by 9 bases, with 9 bases between them. From germline, CDR1 is LNHDA and CDR2 SQIVND (reference sequence). The CDR3 is 12 amino acids. CDR3 region: CASRDSISPLHF. CDR3 coding DNA: TGTGCCAGTAGAGACTCGATTTCACCCCTCCACTTT.

This sequence joins TRBV5-4 and TRBJ2-7; D gene unclear. Germline CDR1 reads SGHNT; CDR2 reads YYREEE (reference sequence). This CDR3 has 14 residues. Between the trimmed V and J ends, which lost 1 base and 5 bases, there was a span of 13 bases. CDR3 amino acids: CASSLYISVDEQYF. The CDR3 nucleotides read TGTGCCAGCAGCTTGTATATTTCCGTCGACGAGCAGTACTTC.

The rearrangement links TRBV29-1 to TRBJ1-2; D uncertain. CDR1 is SQVTM, CDR2 ANQGSEA, per germline. The ends were cut back, 4 bases at V and 8 bases at J, with 23 bases in the middle. The CDR3 sequence is 15 residues long. This CDR3 reads CSVAQLPGPSIGYTF. For the CDR3, the DNA is TGCAGCGTTGCCCAATTGCCGGGCCCTTCGATCGGCTACACCTTC.

V usage is TRBV11-2 and J usage is TRBJ2-7; no reliable D call. Trimming removed 1 base at V and 6 bases at J, with 4 bases between. CDR3 length: 11 amino acids. Per the germline V gene, CDR1 is SGHAT and CDR2 is FQNNGV. CDR3 amino acids: CASSLAGEQYF. The CDR3 DNA sequence: TGTGCCAGCAGCTTAGCGGGCGAGCAGTACTTC. Filled out from reference TRBV11-2 and TRBJ2-7, the complete variable domain reads EAGVAQSPRYKIIEKRQSVAFWCNPISGHATLYWYQQILGQGPKLLIQFQNNGVVDDSQLPKDRFSAERLKGVDSTLKIQPAKLEDSAVYLCASSLAGEQYFGPGTRLTVT.

This clone appeared once. The rearrangement links TRBV7-3 to TRBJ1-2; 7 positions agree with TRBD1. The germline CDR1 and CDR2 sequences are SGHTA and FQGTGA. Trimming removed 6 bases from V and 5 bases from J; junction bases left unmatched: 9. The length of the CDR3 is 14 residues. The CDR3 DNA is TGTGCCAGCAGTCCAGGGGGTCTGGGATATGGCTACACCTTC. The encoded protein is CASSPGGLGYGYTF.

V usage is TRBV19 and J usage is TRBJ1-4; 8 nucleotides align to TRBD1. Germline V gene data show CDR1 as LNHDA and CDR2 as SQIVND (reference sequence). After removal of 5 bases from V and 3 bases from J, the junction contained 8 bases not matched to a gene. The length of the CDR3 is 16 residues. The CDR3 DNA is TGTGCCAGTAGTCTCGACAGGGGTCTGGCTAATGAAAAACTGTTTTTT. It is translated as CASSLDRGLANEKLFF.